This note documents a single T cell receptor beta chain sequence. Its antigen is still unknown. Germline CDR1 reads SGHTS; CDR2 reads YDEGEE. The CDR3 has 17 residues. Trimming cost V 0 bases and J 6 bases, with 20 bases left between them. These data originate in a study of cytomegalovirus exposure and HLA in healthy donors. Samples came from healthy bone marrow donors. This PCR relied on a set of 60 Vbeta primers and 13 Jbeta primers. This table comes from immunoSEQ multiplex PCR, and its TCRdb copy is limited to in-frame clones, with some not included. The profile shows approximately 220,000 clones, approximately 80% of them singletons. Notes on the study in general: TCR sequences were mostly rare, though some public TCRs occurred in many donors. TCR beta V- and J-gene trimming, according to a later analysis, was linked to a missense DCLRE1C variant. Only CMV serostatus was available as immune exposure information.

Sequences were obtained from PBMCs. The chain recombines TRBV5-8 with TRBJ2-3, with D possibly TRBD1 on 6 matching bases. The TCR comes from a girl aged 10 to 17 in good health and CMV-seronegative. The CDR3 nucleotides read TGTGCCAGCAGCTTGGCACAGGGAGTGGTAGTTATGGATACGCAGTATTTT. It is translated as CASSLAQGVVVMDTQYF.